The 10 T cell receptor beta chains in this list originate from one sample, sequenced in a study of blood T cell repertoires in COVID-19. Data came from immunoSEQ multiplex PCR; TCRdb stores just in-frame clones and leaves some out. The sample consists of a few hundred thousand clones, around nine tenths of them appearing once. What was sequenced was PBMCs or T cells enriched from blood (not recorded which). The receptors come from a woman in her thirties who had been exposed to COVID-19.

This chain joins TRBV4-1 and TRBJ1-5; D unclear. In germline, CDR1 is MGHRA, CDR2 YSYEKL. The germline V and J ends were trimmed by 0 bases and 4 bases, with 4 bases remaining between them. The CDR3 covers 13 residues. CDR3 loop: CASSQDSNQPQHF. The DNA of the CDR3 is TGCGCCAGCAGCCAAGACAGTAATCAGCCCCAGCATTTT.

This sequence joins TRBV5-1 and TRBJ2-1; D perhaps matches TRBD2 (6 bases). This CDR3 has 14 residues. V lost 4 bases and J 9 bases, leaving 17 bases between the germline ends. CDR1 SGHRS and CDR2 YFSETQ come from the germline V gene. Here the CDR3 reads CASSDDAMGGEQFF. The DNA for the CDR3 is TGCGCCAGCAGCGATGACGCGATGGGAGGTGAGCAGTTCTTC.

V and J are TRBV11-2 and TRBJ2-7, with TRBD1 identical over 9 bases. Germline V gene sequence: CDR1 SGHAT, CDR2 FQNNGV. The CDR3 loop spans 16 amino acids. V lost 5 bases, J lost 3 bases, and 11 bases stayed unmatched. The CDR3 sequence: CASSHTRGQGYYEQYF. CDR3 DNA sequence: TGTGCCAGCAGCCACACACGGGGACAGGGATACTACGAGCAGTACTTC.

The V call is TRBV19, the J call TRBJ1-5; perhaps TRBD1 as D (5 bases). V was pared by 5 bases and J by 2 bases, with 13 bases between. The CDR3 spans 15 residues. Germline-derived CDR1 and CDR2 are LNHDA and SQIVND (reference sequence). CDR3: CASSSGTAGNQPQHF. The CDR3 region has the DNA TGTGCCAGTAGTTCGGGGACTGCTGGCAATCAGCCCCAGCATTTT.

Here the CDR3 reads CASSVQETYEQYF. The CDR3 DNA follows: TGTGCCAGCAGCGTACAGGAAACCTACGAGCAGTACTTC. The chain carries TRBV11-2 and TRBJ2-7; TRBD1 is a possible D gene (5 bases). Germline V gene data show CDR1 as SGHAT and CDR2 as FQNNGV. V gave up 5 bases and J gave up 2 bases, with 10 bases separating them. This CDR3 comprises 13 residues.

The chain couples TRBV13 to TRBJ1-2; D perhaps matches TRBD1 (6 bases). This CDR3 is built from 18 residues. V was trimmed by 4 bases and J by 2 bases, leaving 23 bases between them. In germline, CDR1 is PRHDT, CDR2 FYEKMQ (reference sequence). For the CDR3, the DNA is TGTGCCAGCAGCTCACCGCAACCACAGGGTCGAGGGAACTATGGCTACACCTTC. This codes for CASSSPQPQGRGNYGYTF.

This clone was counted between two and nine times. V is TRBV7-3 and J is TRBJ2-5, with 16 bases aligning to TRBD2. The J segment lost 4 bases and the V segment lost 5 bases, leaving 7 bases of the junction unmatched. The CDR3 totals 17 residues. Per germline, CDR1 SGHTA and CDR2 FQGTGA. The CDR3 protein is CASSPLGLAGGRETQYF. The CDR3 DNA is TGTGCCAGCAGCCCCCTGGGACTAGCGGGGGGGCGAGAGACCCAGTACTTC.

This clone was found once. J is TRBJ1-1 and V is TRBV19; 8 nucleotides align to TRBD1. Germline CDR1 and CDR2: LNHDA and SQIVND (reference sequence). The length of the CDR3 is 16 residues. V lost 2 bases and J lost 5; bases outside the gene matches: 10. Written as DNA, the CDR3 is TGTGCCAGTAGTATACACCTTGGACAGGGAGGGACTGAAGCTTTCTTT. As protein: CASSIHLGQGGTEAFF.

The gene calls are TRBV18 and TRBJ1-3, with a weak D call TRBD1 (5 bases). Trimming shortened V by 3 bases and J by 3 bases, and 12 bases separated the two germline ends. The germline gives CDR1 KGHSH, CDR2 LQKENI. This CDR3 spans 15 amino acids. The CDR3 DNA follows: TGTGCCAGCTCACCGCAAAAGGGACTTGGAAACACCATATATTTT. Its translation is CASSPQKGLGNTIYF.

The V gene is TRBV28, the J gene TRBJ2-2; TRBD2 agrees at 8 bases. The CDR3 has 15 amino acids. CDR1 and CDR2 (germline): MDHEN, SYDVKM. V dropped 8 bases and J dropped 2; count of bases not matched to a gene: 7. CDR3 protein: CASGNGGVNTGELFF. DNA for the CDR3: TGTGCCAGCGGAAACGGGGGGGTCAACACCGGGGAGCTGTTTTTT.